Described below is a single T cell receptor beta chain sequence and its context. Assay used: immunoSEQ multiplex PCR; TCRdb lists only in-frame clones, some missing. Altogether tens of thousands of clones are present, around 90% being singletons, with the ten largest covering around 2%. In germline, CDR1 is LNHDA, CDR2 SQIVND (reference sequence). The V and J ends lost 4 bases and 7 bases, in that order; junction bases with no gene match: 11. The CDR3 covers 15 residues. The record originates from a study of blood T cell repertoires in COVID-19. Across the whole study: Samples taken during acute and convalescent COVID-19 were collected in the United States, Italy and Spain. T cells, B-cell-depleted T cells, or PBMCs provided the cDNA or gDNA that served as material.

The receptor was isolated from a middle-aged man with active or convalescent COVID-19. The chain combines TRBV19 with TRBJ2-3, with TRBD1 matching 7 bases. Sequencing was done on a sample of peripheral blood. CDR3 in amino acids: CASSSRDSLAYTQYF. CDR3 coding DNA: TGTGCCAGTAGTAGCCGGGACAGCTTGGCATATACGCAGTATTTT.